These T cell receptor beta chains were read from a single sample in a study of cytomegalovirus exposure and HLA in healthy donors. Using immunoSEQ multiplex PCR, the repertoire was profiled, and TCRdb retains in-frame clones only, with some absent. The sample lists 150,000 to 160,000 clones; about four fifths were seen once. Sequenced material: PBMCs. Receptors originate from a young man in good health and CMV-seronegative. The CDR3 runs from the conserved cysteine through the conserved F or W. D genes are given only for firm matches. A row's size may be missing; if present it is once, few, many or a size class.

J,D,size,V,CDR3,DNA
TRBJ2-1,TRBD2,NA,TRBV7-9,CASSPRPGLGLVVDEQFF,TGTGCCAGCAGCCCGCGACCCGGTTTGGGACTAGTAGTCGATGAGCAGTTCTTC
TRBJ1-5,NA,NA,TRBV7-2,CASSSHGGNQPQHF,TGTGCCAGCAGCTCCCACGGAGGCAATCAGCCCCAGCATTTT
TRBJ2-5,NA,NA,TRBV6-5,CASSYGLQETQYF,TGTGCCAGCAGTTACGGGCTCCAAGAGACCCAGTACTTC
TRBJ2-2,NA,few,TRBV19,CASSTVNTGELFF,TGTGCCAGTAGTACCGTGAACACCGGGGAGCTGTTTTTT
TRBJ1-3,NA,few,TRBV6-5,CASRLQAYSGNTIYF,TGTGCCAGCAGATTACAGGCCTACTCTGGAAACACCATATATTTT
TRBJ2-6,NA,NA,TRBV2,CASSGQITSGANVLTF,TGTGCCAGCAGTGGACAGATTACCTCTGGGGCCAACGTCCTGACTTTC
TRBJ1-1,NA,few,TRBV5-6,CASSSLGGEWRLGTEAFF,TGTGCCAGCAGCTCGTTAGGGGGGGAATGGAGGTTGGGCACTGAAGCTTTCTTT
TRBJ1-6,NA,NA,TRBV18,CASSQSEAGNNSPLHF,TGTGCCAGCTCACAGTCCGAGGCGGGCAATAATTCACCCCTCCACTTT
TRBJ1-2,TRBD1,NA,TRBV29-1,CSVGTVYYTF,TGCAGCGTGGGGACAGTTTACTACACCTTC
TRBJ1-5,TRBD1,few,TRBV7-9,CASSPTGANQPQHF,TGTGCCAGCAGCCCGACAGGGGCTAATCAGCCCCAGCATTTT
TRBJ2-1,NA,few,TRBV29-1,CSVGAGENEQFF,TGCAGCGTGGGGGCAGGGGAGAATGAGCAGTTCTTC
TRBJ1-5,NA,NA,TRBV5-6,CASSFGQGDQPQHF,TGTGCCAGCAGCTTTGGTCAGGGCGATCAGCCCCAGCATTTT
TRBJ2-1,NA,NA,TRBV4-1,CASGGRGPLRNEQFF,TGCGCCAGCGGGGGGCGGGGGCCCCTCCGCAATGAGCAGTTCTTC
TRBJ2-7,NA,few,TRBV5-4,CASREGGSVNEQYF,TGTGCCAGCAGGGAGGGGGGGTCCGTGAACGAGCAGTACTTC
TRBJ2-2,TRBD2,few,TRBV7-7,CASSLYGTGGTGELFF,TGTGCCAGCAGCTTATACGGGACGGGAGGCACCGGGGAGCTGTTTTTT
TRBJ2-2,NA,NA,TRBV5-1,CASSLQGNTGELFF,TGCGCCAGCAGCCTCCAGGGGAACACCGGGGAGCTGTTTTTT
TRBJ2-3,NA,NA,TRBV5-1,CASSLPREAGGPGGTDTQYF,TGCGCCAGCAGCTTGCCCCGGGAGGCAGGGGGCCCGGGAGGCACAGATACGCAGTATTTT
TRBJ2-7,TRBD1,NA,TRBV30,CAWEYRDSSYEQYF,TGTGCCTGGGAATACCGGGACAGCTCCTACGAGCAGTACTTC
TRBJ2-5,TRBD2,once,TRBV4-2,CASSQETSGQETQYF,TGTGCCAGCAGCCAAGAAACTAGCGGACAAGAGACCCAGTACTTC
TRBJ2-3,TRBD2,NA,TRBV29-1,CSVEGGDPDTQYF,TGCAGCGTTGAGGGGGGGGACCCAGATACGCAGTATTTT
TRBJ2-7,NA,NA,TRBV5-1,CASSLYSPYEQYF,TGCGCCAGCAGCTTGTACAGCCCCTACGAGCAGTACTTC
TRBJ1-2,TRBD1,once,TRBV2,CASRYRGGNYGYTF,TGTGCCAGCAGATACAGGGGAGGCAACTATGGCTACACCTTC
TRBJ2-1,TRBD1,NA,TRBV19,CASSRQGTYLYNEQFF,TGTGCCAGTAGCCGACAGGGAACCTATCTCTACAATGAGCAGTTCTTC
TRBJ2-5,TRBD2,NA,TRBV6-6,CASSSTSGGTQETQYF,TGTGCCAGCAGTTCGACTAGCGGGGGGACTCAAGAGACCCAGTACTTC
TRBJ2-5,TRBD1,NA,TRBV2,CASTRTGSSQETQYF,TGTGCCAGCACGCGGACAGGGAGTAGCCAAGAGACCCAGTACTTC
TRBJ1-6,NA,NA,TRBV6-5,CASSLDRNSPLHF,TGTGCCAGCAGCCTGGACAGAAATTCACCCCTCCACTTT
TRBJ1-1,NA,once,TRBV7-9,CASSLFRAGRGNTEAFF,TGTGCCAGCAGCTTGTTCAGGGCAGGGAGGGGGAACACTGAAGCTTTCTTT
TRBJ1-1,NA,NA,TRBV19,CASSRGELTEAFF,TGTGCCAGTAGTAGAGGCGAACTCACTGAAGCTTTCTTT